The following is a TCR beta chain sequence with its context. The junction departs from germline at one end; a sequencing error may be responsible. The sample is drawn from a study of cytomegalovirus exposure and HLA in healthy donors. Primers for the PCR totalled 60 Vbeta and 13 Jbeta. Using immunoSEQ multiplex PCR, the repertoire was profiled, and TCRdb retains in-frame clones only, with some absent. Of some 160,000 clones listed, about two thirds are singletons. Germline V gene lookup returns CDR1 LGHNT and CDR2 FRNRAP. The CDR3 has 13 residues. J is TRBJ1-2 and V is TRBV12-5; no reliable D call. The sample consisted of PBMCs. This clonotype was obtained from a man in his forties in good health and CMV-seronegative. The CDR3 DNA reads as TGTGCTAGTGGCTCCCCCCCTAACTATGGCTACCCCTTC. Amino acid sequence: CASGSPPNYGYPF.